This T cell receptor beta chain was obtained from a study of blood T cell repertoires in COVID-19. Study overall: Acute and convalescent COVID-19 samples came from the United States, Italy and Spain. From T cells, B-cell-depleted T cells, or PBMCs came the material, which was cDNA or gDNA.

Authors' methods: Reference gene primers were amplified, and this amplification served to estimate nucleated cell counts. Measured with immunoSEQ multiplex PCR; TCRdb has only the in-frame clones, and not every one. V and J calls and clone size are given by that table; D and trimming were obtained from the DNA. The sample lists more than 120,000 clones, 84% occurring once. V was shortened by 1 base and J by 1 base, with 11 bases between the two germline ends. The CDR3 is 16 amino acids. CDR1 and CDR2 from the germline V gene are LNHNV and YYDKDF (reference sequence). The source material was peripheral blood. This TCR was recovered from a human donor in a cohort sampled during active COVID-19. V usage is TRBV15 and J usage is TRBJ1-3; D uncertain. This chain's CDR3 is CATSRVSGGSGNTIYF. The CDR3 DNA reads TGTGCCACCAGCAGAGTATCAGGTGGATCTGGAAACACCATATATTTT.